This entry lists 22 T cell receptor beta chains sequenced from one sample in a study of blood T cell repertoires in COVID-19. TCRdb's table, derived via immunoSEQ multiplex PCR, lists solely in-frame clones and lacks some. The profile shows 300,000 to 450,000 clones, more than 75% of them singletons. Sequencing was done on a sample of peripheral blood. The receptors come from a woman in her fifties or sixties with COVID-19, enrolled during active disease.

This rearrangement joins TRBV25-1 to TRBJ1-4; D ambiguous. The CDR3 is 15 amino acids. Between the trimmed V and J ends, which lost 4 bases and 6 bases, there was a span of 15 bases. CDR1 and CDR2 (germline): MGHDK, SYGVNS. CDR3 coding DNA: TGTGCCAGCAGTGCCATAGGAGGGCTCGATGAAAAACTGTTTTTT. Encoded protein: CASSAIGGLDEKLFF.

V and J are TRBV12-3 or TRBV12-4 and TRBJ2-7, with TRBD1 matching 10 bases. Trimming took 6 bases from V and 5 from J; bases not matched to a gene: 4. The CDR3 runs 13 residues. CDR3 bases: TGTGCCAGCAGGCGGACAGGGGGTAACGAGCAGTACTTC. This translates into CASRRTGGNEQYF.

V gene TRBV20-1 combines with J gene TRBJ1-6; 7 bases are a match to TRBD1. Unmatched junction bases numbered 9, after V lost 3 bases and J lost 10 bases. In germline, CDR1 is DFQATT, CDR2 SNEGSKA (reference sequence). CDR3 size: 14 residues. Written as DNA, the CDR3 is TGCAGTGCTAGTGTAGACAGGGCGGGATCACCCCTCCACTTT. Translation: CSASVDRAGSPLHF.

About this clone: One end of the junction varies from germline; a read error may be responsible. The CDR3 sequence is CASSQIGQGGNQLQHF. The DNA for the CDR3 is TGTGCCAGCAGCCAAATCGGACAGGGCGGCAATCAGCTCCAGCATTTT. The gene calls are TRBV5-6 and TRBJ1-5; 8 nucleotides agree with TRBD1. Germline V lookup: CDR1 SGHDT, CDR2 YYEEEE. The CDR3 has 16 residues.

This clone was observed a handful of times. The V gene is TRBV7-9, the J gene TRBJ1-5, with TRBD1 identical over 7 bases. The CDR3 is 14 amino acids. With V trimmed by 5 bases and J by 1 base, 2 bases remained unmatched. Germline V CDR1 and CDR2: SEHNR, FQNEAQ (reference sequence). The CDR3 loop is CASSRGGSNQPQHF. The CDR3 nucleotides read TGTGCCAGCAGCCGAGGGGGCAGCAATCAGCCCCAGCATTTT.

V is TRBV5-1 and J is TRBJ2-3; 7 bases match TRBD2. The germline V gene encodes CDR1 SGHRS and CDR2 YFSETQ. The junction had 3 bases not matched to a gene; V was cut back by 0 bases and J by 2 bases. CDR3 length equals 15 residues. The CDR3 loop is CASSLGRGYTDTQYF. DNA of the CDR3: TGCGCCAGCAGCTTGGGGCGGGGGTACACAGATACGCAGTATTTT.

This clone was counted only a few times. This chain links TRBV9 with TRBJ1-6; 11 bases align to TRBD1. From germline, CDR1 is SGDLS and CDR2 YYNGEE. With 3 bases clipped from V and 8 bases from J, the junction kept 7 bases outside the gene matches. The CDR3 contains 16 residues. The CDR3 nucleotides read TGTGCCAGCAGCGACCAGCCGGGACAGGGGGATTCACCCCTCCACTTT. Its protein is CASSDQPGQGDSPLHF.

In DNA form, the CDR3 reads TGTGCCAGCAGTTTCGCCGGACAGGGGGACGGCTACACCTTC. The encoded protein is CASSFAGQGDGYTF. The chain links TRBV27 to TRBJ1-2, with 10 bases lining up with TRBD1. The CDR3 loop spans 14 amino acids. Per the germline V gene, CDR1 is MNHEY and CDR2 is SMNVEV (reference sequence). V dropped 3 bases and J dropped 8; count of bases not matched to a gene: 6.

The chain combines TRBV5-4 with TRBJ2-1; 9 nucleotides align to TRBD1. V shed 3 bases, J shed 6 bases, and the junction held 7 bases outside the gene matches. The germline gives CDR1 SGHNT, CDR2 YYREEE (reference sequence). The CDR3 contains 15 residues. For the CDR3, the DNA is TGTGCCAGCAGCTCGCCGGGACAGGGCTTCAATGAGCAGTTCTTC. This gives the protein CASSSPGQGFNEQFF.

The chain employs TRBV29-1 and TRBJ1-4, with 7 bases fitting TRBD1. CDR3 size: 16 residues. J lost 1 base, V lost 7 bases, and 12 bases had no gene match. Germline V gives CDR1 SQVTM, CDR2 ANQGSEA. CDR3 nucleotide sequence: TGCAGCGCGACCCCGGCCAGGGGGTTAACTAATGAAAAACTGTTTTTT. Residues: CSATPARGLTNEKLFF.

The chain recombines TRBV28 with TRBJ1-4, with D maybe TRBD1 (5 bases). In germline, CDR1 is MDHEN, CDR2 SYDVKM. The V gene lost 5 bases and the J gene lost 14 bases, with 12 bases spanning the gap. The CDR3 covers 11 residues. CDR3 in DNA: TGTGCCAGCAGTACAACAGGTCCCCTGTTTTTT. This gives the protein CASSTTGPLFF.

Only one count was recorded for this clone. J is TRBJ2-1 and V is TRBV28, with 7 positions matching TRBD1. The V segment lost 6 bases and the J segment 3 bases; nucleotides outside the gene matches: 2. The CDR3 runs to 13 residues. The V gene's germline CDR1 is MDHEN and CDR2 SYDVKM. The CDR3 DNA reads TGTGCCAGCAGGACAGGGATCTACAATGAGCAGTTCTTC. It codes for CASRTGIYNEQFF.

This chain uses TRBV30 with TRBJ1-1; TRBD1 matches 7 bases. The CDR3 has 15 amino acids. V was clipped by 3 bases and J by 1 base; unmatched bases: 8. Germline CDR1 and CDR2: GTSNPN and SVGIG (reference sequence). The CDR3 loop reads CAWSRPGQPNTEAFF. CDR3 DNA: TGTGCCTGGAGCCGACCGGGACAGCCGAACACTGAAGCTTTCTTT.

The V and J genes are TRBV10-1 and TRBJ2-3, with 8 bases aligning to TRBD1. Germline CDR1 reads WNHNN; CDR2 reads SYGVQD (reference sequence). V dropped 0 bases and J dropped 4; count of bases not matched to a gene: 6. The CDR3 length is 16 residues. CDR3 loop: CASSESRTGFSDTQYF. In nucleotides, the CDR3 is TGCGCCAGCAGTGAGTCCCGGACAGGGTTTTCAGATACGCAGTATTTT.

V usage is TRBV7-8 and J usage is TRBJ1-5, with 9 bases that match TRBD1. Trimming removed 2 bases from V and 4 bases from J; junction bases left unmatched: 3. Germline assignment: CDR1 SGHVS and CDR2 FQNEAQ. This CDR3 has 15 amino acids. Written as DNA, the CDR3 is TGTGCCAGCAGCTTATCAGGACAGGGGAATCAGCCCCAGCATTTT. Translation gives CASSLSGQGNQPQHF.

The CDR3 bases are TGTGCCAGCAGGGGGACAGGGTCCGAGACCCAGTACTTC. Translating gives CASRGTGSETQYF. The gene calls are TRBV6-6 and TRBJ2-5; TRBD1 matches 9 bases. V shed 6 bases and J 5 bases; nucleotides not matched to a gene: 4. The CDR3 has 13 residues. Germline V gene lookup returns CDR1 MNHNY and CDR2 SVGAGI (reference sequence).

The V and J genes are TRBV4-2 and TRBJ2-6; TRBD1 agrees at 7 bases. The CDR3 has 17 amino acids. Germline V gene sequence: CDR1 LGHNA, CDR2 YNFKEQ. The V gene end was trimmed by 1 base and the J gene end by 0 bases; junction bases not matched to a gene: 3. Here the CDR3 reads CASSQGQGYSGANVLTF. CDR3 coding DNA: TGTGCCAGCAGCCAAGGACAGGGCTACTCTGGGGCCAACGTCCTGACTTTC.

The DNA for the CDR3 is TGTGCCAGCAGTAGAACAGGGTCCGGGGAGCTGTTTTTT. Encoded protein: CASSRTGSGELFF. This rearrangement joins TRBV2 to TRBJ2-2, with D tentatively TRBD1 (6 bases). The CDR3 loop spans 13 amino acids. The germline V gene has CDR1 SNHLY and CDR2 FYNNEI. Trimming stripped 5 bases from V and 6 bases from J, with 10 bases between. Full variable domain (rest looked up from reference TRBV2 and TRBJ2-2): EPEVTQTPSHQVTQMGQEVILRCVPISNHLYFYWYRQILGQKVEFLVSFYNNEISEKSEIFDDQFSVERPDGSNFTLKIRSTKLEDSAMYFCASSRTGSGELFFGEGSRLTVL.

The chain carries TRBV5-1 and TRBJ2-1, with D possibly being TRBD1 (5 bases). Between the trimmed V and J ends, which lost 5 bases and 2 bases, there was a span of 8 bases. The CDR3 is 13 residues long. Germline CDR1 is SGHRS and CDR2 is YFSETQ. CDR3 coding DNA: TGCGCCAGCAGGCAGGGCACCTACAATGAGCAGTTCTTC. Its protein is CASRQGTYNEQFF. Full variable domain (outside the CDR3, taken from reference TRBV5-1 and TRBJ2-1): KAGVTQTPRYLIKTRGQQVTLSCSPISGHRSVSWYQQTPGQGLQFLFEYFSETQRNKGNFPGRFSGRQFSNSRSEMNVSTLELGDSALYLCASRQGTYNEQFFGPGTRLTVL.

The chain employs TRBV11-3 and TRBJ2-3; a weak D match, TRBD2 (7 bases). The CDR3 consists of 14 residues. V was cut by 5 bases and J by 5 bases, with 14 bases left in between. Germline V gene sequence: CDR1 SGHNT, CDR2 YENEEA. The CDR3 is CASSPGGGKDTQYF. CDR3 DNA sequence: TGTGCCAGCAGCCCGGGGGGCGGGAAAGATACGCAGTATTTT.

This clone has just one count. The chain uses TRBV2 and TRBJ2-7; 10 bases fit TRBD2. With 5 bases clipped from V and 2 bases from J, the junction kept 9 bases outside the gene matches. Germline-derived CDR1 and CDR2 are SNHLY and FYNNEI. CDR3 length: 16 residues. Here the CDR3 reads CASSKEETSGPYEQYF. CDR3 coding DNA: TGTGCCAGCAGTAAAGAAGAGACTAGCGGGCCCTACGAGCAGTACTTC.

The V and J genes are TRBV10-1 and TRBJ1-1; TRBD1 matches 7 bases. Germline-derived CDR1 and CDR2 are WNHNN and SYGVQD (reference sequence). The CDR3 totals 12 residues. Losses at the gene ends were 3 bases for V and 12 bases for J; bases not matched to a gene: 7. CDR3 amino acids: CASSDMAGGTFF. As DNA, the CDR3 is TGCGCCAGCAGTGATATGGCAGGGGGAACTTTCTTT.